This passage covers 29 T cell receptor beta chains from one sample sequenced in a study of PD-1 blockade in classical Hodgkin lymphoma. With no exception, relapse followed autologous stem cell transplantation in all patients, and brentuximab vedotin exposure varied. Clones were sequenced by immunoSEQ multiplex PCR, and TCRdb holds only the in-frame ones, with some missing. The sample consists of roughly 20,000 clones, approximately 88% of them appearing once. This specimen was peripheral blood mononuclear cells (PBMCs), taken at baseline. The source is a human donor with classical Hodgkin lymphoma.

The rearrangement joins TRBV28 to TRBJ1-2; D perhaps matches TRBD1 (5 bases). Between the trimmed V and J ends, which lost 3 bases and 4 bases, there was a span of 6 bases. CDR3 size: 12 residues. Germline V gives CDR1 MDHEN, CDR2 SYDVKM. The CDR3 sequence: CASSFGGYGYTF. As DNA, the CDR3 is TGTGCCAGCAGTTTCGGGGGCTATGGCTACACCTTC.

The chain couples TRBV15 to TRBJ2-5; 7 bases line up with TRBD1. Germline CDR1 reads LNHNV; CDR2 reads YYDKDF (reference sequence). The CDR3 spans 15 residues. V trimming: 5 bases; J trimming: 1 base; junction bases outside the gene matches: 7. The CDR3: CATSQGQIVQETQYF. As DNA, the CDR3 is TGTGCCACCAGCCAGGGACAGATAGTCCAAGAGACCCAGTACTTC.

DNA of the CDR3: TGTGCCAGCACCGGGGGAAGGTTGGGGAACACTGAAGCTTTCTTT. Amino acid sequence: CASTGGRLGNTEAFF. The gene calls are TRBV2 and TRBJ1-1, with a weak D call TRBD1 (5 bases). This CDR3 has 15 residues. Per the germline V gene, CDR1 is SNHLY and CDR2 is FYNNEI. With 7 bases removed from V and 1 base from J, the gap between germline ends came to 16 bases.

This rearrangement joins TRBV6-5 to TRBJ2-5; possible D gene TRBD1, 6 bases. CDR1 and CDR2 from the germline V gene are MNHEY and SVGAGI. The CDR3 loop spans 12 amino acids. The V end was cut by 6 bases, the J end by 10 bases, with 15 bases between. In DNA, the CDR3 is TGTGCCAGCAGATCGCCCAGGGGAATCCAGTACTTC. Translation gives CASRSPRGIQYF.

The chain carries TRBV10-3 and TRBJ1-1, with unresolved D. Germline lookup yields CDR1 ENHRY and CDR2 SYGVKD. This CDR3 spans 12 amino acids. Trimming cost V 2 bases and J 8 bases, with 9 bases left between them. The DNA of the CDR3 is TGTGCCATCAGTGAGGGGCGTGTAGAAGCTTTCTTT. It yields the protein CAISEGRVEAFF.

This clone was seen more than once but under ten times. The gene calls are TRBV4-1 and TRBJ1-2; D perhaps matches TRBD1 (5 bases). Deletions cut 0 bases from V and 4 bases from J, with 12 bases between. CDR3 length: 15 residues. Germline CDR1 and CDR2: MGHRA and YSYEKL. This CDR3 is CASSQDFPTAYGYTF. The CDR3 nucleotides read TGCGCCAGCAGCCAAGATTTCCCGACAGCCTATGGCTACACCTTC.

The chain carries TRBV6-6 and TRBJ2-7, with TRBD2 matching 8 bases. The V gene end was trimmed by 5 bases and the J gene end by 7 bases; junction bases not matched to a gene: 10. This CDR3 is 14 amino acids long. Germline V CDR1 and CDR2: MNHNY, SVGAGI (reference sequence). The CDR3 DNA is TGTGCCAGCAGTGGGGGGACTCGCGGGGGGGAGCAGTACTTC. Amino acid sequence: CASSGGTRGGEQYF.

The rearrangement uses TRBV28 and TRBJ2-7; 7 nucleotides align to TRBD1. Trimming at V came to 6 bases and at J to 0 bases, leaving 2 bases not matched to a gene. This CDR3 has 13 residues. Germline V gene data show CDR1 as MDHEN and CDR2 as SYDVKM. Written as DNA, the CDR3 is TGTGCCAGCAGGACAGGGAACTCCTACGAGCAGTACTTC. Translated, it gives CASRTGNSYEQYF.

This clone is medium-sized in the sample. The V call is TRBV7-6, the J call TRBJ2-2, with TRBD1 matching over 8 bases. Germline V lookup: CDR1 SGHVS, CDR2 FNYEAQ. This CDR3 is 15 amino acids long. V dropped 5 bases and J dropped 6; count of bases not matched to a gene: 8. The CDR3: CASSPGQGGSGELFF. For the CDR3, the DNA is TGTGCCAGCAGCCCCGGACAGGGTGGGTCCGGGGAGCTGTTTTTT. The whole variable domain, remainder taken from reference TRBV7-6 and TRBJ2-2, is GAGVSQSPRYKVTKRGQDVALRCDPISGHVSLYWYRQALGQGPEFLTYFNYEAQQDKSGLPNDRFSAERPEGSISTLTIQRTEQRDSAMYRCASSPGQGGSGELFFGEGSRLTVL.

Regarding this clone: Its ends do not fully match the called genes, so a read error is possible. V usage is TRBV20-1 and J usage is TRBJ2-1, with D unclear. The CDR3 is 11 residues long. Germline loops: CDR1 DFQATT, CDR2 SNEGSKA (reference sequence). DNA of the CDR3: TGCAGTGCTGGAGACTACAATGAGCAGTTCTTC. Protein sequence: CSAGDYNEQFF.

Only a few counts were recorded for this clone. The gene calls are TRBV19 and TRBJ1-2; no clear D. V gave up 3 bases and J gave up 2 bases, with 13 bases separating them. Per the germline V gene, CDR1 is LNHDA and CDR2 is SQIVND (reference sequence). The CDR3 loop spans 15 amino acids. The DNA for the CDR3 is TGTGCCAGTAGTATTCGGGGAGAACCCAACTATGGCTACACCTTC. It yields the protein CASSIRGEPNYGYTF.

The chain employs TRBV9 and TRBJ2-7; TRBD2 matches at 12 bases. The CDR3 has 15 residues. CDR1 SGDLS and CDR2 YYNGEE come from the germline V gene. Germline trimming cut 0 bases from V and 2 bases from J; bases unmatched to any gene: 0. The CDR3 protein is CASSVASGGAYEQYF. For the CDR3, the DNA is TGTGCCAGCAGCGTAGCTAGCGGGGGGGCCTACGAGCAGTACTTC.

This chain connects TRBV7-2 to TRBJ1-4; TRBD1 agrees at 10 bases. J gave up 7 bases and V 7 bases, and 9 bases lay outside the gene matches. Germline lookup yields CDR1 SGHTA and CDR2 FQGNSA. The CDR3 length is 15 residues. CDR3 protein: CASTPGGQGGEKLFF. The CDR3 region has the DNA TGTGCCAGCACCCCCGGCGGACAGGGGGGTGAAAAACTGTTTTTT.

The chain uses TRBV7-2 and TRBJ1-2, with no clear D. The CDR3 extends over 14 amino acids. Germline CDR1 and CDR2: SGHTA and FQGNSA. V shed 2 bases and J shed 4 bases, with 11 bases lying between them. DNA of the CDR3: TGTGCCAGCAGCTTAAGGACGACCGTCTATGGCTACACCTTC. Amino acid sequence: CASSLRTTVYGYTF. The full variable domain, with the rest looked up from reference TRBV7-2 and TRBJ1-2, is GAGVSQSPSNKVTEKGKDVELRCDPISGHTALYWYRQSLGQGLEFLIYFQGNSAPDKSGLPSDRFSAERTGGSVSTLTIQRTQQEDSAVYLCASSLRTTVYGYTFGSGTRLTVV.

The chain employs TRBV4-2 and TRBJ2-2; TRBD1 matches 9 bases. The CDR3 is 18 amino acids. V dropped 4 bases and J dropped 2; count of bases not matched to a gene: 11. Germline V gene data show CDR1 as LGHNA and CDR2 as YNFKEQ. Here the CDR3 reads CASSLGEPTGGNTGELFF. The CDR3, as DNA: TGTGCCAGCAGCCTAGGAGAACCGACAGGGGGAAACACCGGGGAGCTGTTTTTT.

This chain connects TRBV7-9 to TRBJ1-1; D gene unclear. Germline loops: CDR1 SEHNR, CDR2 FQNEAQ (reference sequence). The CDR3 runs to 15 residues. V was trimmed by 5 bases and J by 2 bases, leaving 15 bases between them. CDR3 coding DNA: TGTGCCAGCAGCCCTCTGTCCGGGATCAACACTGAAGCTTTCTTT. It yields the protein CASSPLSGINTEAFF.

V usage is TRBV6-5 and J usage is TRBJ2-1; TRBD2 is a possible D gene (6 bases). With 5 bases removed from V and 7 bases from J, the gap between germline ends came to 12 bases. Germline assignment: CDR1 MNHEY and CDR2 SVGAGI. There are 13 residues in the CDR3. CDR3 in DNA: TGTGCCAGCAGTCCCGGGACTTCAAATGAGCAGTTCTTC. Translation: CASSPGTSNEQFF.

The chain is built from TRBV27 and TRBJ1-2; D ambiguous. Germline loops: CDR1 MNHEY, CDR2 SMNVEV (reference sequence). This CDR3 region has 14 residues. CDR3 sequence: CNGRSGILNYGYTF. CDR3 sequence (DNA): TGTAACGGCCGATCAGGAATTCTTAACTATGGCTACACCTTC.

This clone was recorded only once. The rearrangement joins TRBV6-6 to TRBJ1-5, with D tentatively TRBD1 (6 bases). Germline V gene sequence: CDR1 MNHNY, CDR2 SVGAGI (reference sequence). V lost 3 bases and J 6 bases, leaving 15 bases between the germline ends. The CDR3 contains 15 residues. Here the CDR3 reads CASSYVRGAAQPQHF. The CDR3 DNA reads TGTGCCAGCAGTTATGTCAGGGGTGCAGCTCAGCCCCAGCATTTT.

The chain recombines TRBV5-4 with TRBJ1-2; D might be TRBD1 (6 bases). CDR1 and CDR2 from the germline V gene are SGHNT and YYREEE (reference sequence). The V gene lost 0 bases and the J gene lost 5 bases, with 14 bases spanning the gap. CDR3 length equals 15 residues. The CDR3 DNA is TGTGCCAGCAGCTTGGCTGCAGGGGCTAGGTATGGCTACACCTTC. Its translation is CASSLAAGARYGYTF.

This chain links TRBV14 with TRBJ2-1; no firm D call. CDR1 and CDR2 from the germline V gene are SGHDN and FVKESK. Trimming stripped 1 base from V and 12 bases from J, with 16 bases between. The CDR3 loop spans 14 amino acids. As DNA, the CDR3 is TGTGCCAGCAGCCAAGGTCCTCTACTGAGGCGGCAGTTCTTC. Protein product: CASSQGPLLRRQFF. The full variable domain, its missing parts supplied by reference TRBV14 and TRBJ2-1, is EAGVTQFPSHSVIEKGQTVTLRCDPISGHDNLYWYRRVMGKEIKFLLHFVKESKQDESGMPNNRFLAERTGGTYSTLKVQPAELEDSGVYFCASSQGPLLRRQFFGPGTRLTVL.

The V gene is TRBV7-5, the J gene TRBJ2-3; the table's D call, TRBD1, has no DNA check behind it. TRBV7-5 is a listed pseudogene. The CDR3 extends over 18 amino acids. The DNA for the CDR3 is TGTGCCAGAAGTTGTTTGGGCTCCGGGACACCCAGCACAGATACGCAGTATTTT. Translating it yields CARSCLGSGTPSTDTQYF.

In DNA form, the CDR3 reads TGTGCCAGCAGCTTAGGTGTAAGGTTGGGCCGGTCGAACACCGGGGAGCTGTTTTTT. Its protein product is CASSLGVRLGRSNTGELFF. The chain combines TRBV7-6 with TRBJ2-2, with D hard to call. This CDR3 has 19 amino acids. The germline CDR1 and CDR2 sequences are SGHVS and FNYEAQ. Trimming removed 1 base from V and 0 bases from J, with 18 bases in between. The variable domain in full, with the rest retrieved from reference TRBV7-6 and TRBJ2-2, is GAGVSQSPRYKVTKRGQDVALRCDPISGHVSLYWYRQALGQGPEFLTYFNYEAQQDKSGLPNDRFSAERPEGSISTLTIQRTEQRDSAMYRCASSLGVRLGRSNTGELFFGEGSRLTVL.

V usage is TRBV7-9 and J usage is TRBJ2-5; 7 nucleotides agree with TRBD2. CDR1 and CDR2 (germline): SEHNR, FQNEAQ (reference sequence). The CDR3 extends over 14 amino acids. The V segment lost 3 bases and the J segment 3 bases; nucleotides outside the gene matches: 4. The CDR3: CASSLKRGEETQYF. In DNA, the CDR3 is TGTGCCAGCAGCTTGAAGCGGGGCGAAGAGACCCAGTACTTC.

This clone was picked up a small number of times. This rearrangement joins TRBV19 to TRBJ1-2; TRBD1 matches 7 bases. Germline V gene sequence: CDR1 LNHDA, CDR2 SQIVND (reference sequence). V dropped 5 bases and J dropped 7; count of bases not matched to a gene: 10. The CDR3 totals 14 residues. The CDR3 nucleotides are TGTGCCAGTAGTCCCCGGGACAGCCTCATTGGCTACACCTTC. This encodes CASSPRDSLIGYTF.

The chain employs TRBV4-1 and TRBJ1-3, with D unresolved. Germline V gene data show CDR1 as MGHRA and CDR2 as YSYEKL. V lost 6 bases, J lost 4 bases, and 16 bases lay in between. The CDR3 consists of 15 residues. The CDR3 DNA reads as TGCGCCAGCAGAGAAGGCTACTCTGGAGGAAACACCATATATTTT. This encodes CASREGYSGGNTIYF.

The chain recombines TRBV5-1 with TRBJ2-1; TRBD2 matches 9 bases. The CDR3 sequence is 16 residues long. V shed 7 bases and J 8 bases; nucleotides not matched to a gene: 16. Germline V gene lookup returns CDR1 SGHRS and CDR2 YFSETQ. CDR3 bases: TGCGCCAGCGGCCCCGGAGGCGGGGGGGCAATTTATGAGCAGTTCTTC. Protein: CASGPGGGGAIYEQFF.

The chain uses TRBV9 and TRBJ1-2, with D uncertain. The CDR3 length is 15 residues. V was clipped by 4 bases and J by 8 bases, with 21 bases between them. Germline V gene data show CDR1 as SGDLS and CDR2 as YYNGEE. Here the CDR3 reads CASSPQARTFRGYTF. For the CDR3, the DNA is TGTGCCAGCAGCCCTCAAGCCAGGACTTTTCGGGGCTACACCTTC.

Remarks on this clone: One end of the junction is discordant with germline, which a read error may explain. The chain recombines TRBV28 with TRBJ1-6, with TRBD1 identical over 9 bases. Per germline, CDR1 MDHEN and CDR2 SYDVKM. The CDR3 is 15 residues long. The CDR3 region is CASSVWTGAGSPLHF. The CDR3 nucleotides are TGTGCCAGCAGTGTATGGACAGGGGCAGGATCACCCCTCCACTTT.